These 30 T cell receptor beta chains originate from one sample sequenced in a study of blood T cell repertoires in COVID-19. The table came from immunoSEQ multiplex PCR; TCRdb's copy has only in-frame clones and leaves some out. Among 200,000 to 250,000 clones, about 81% were seen once, and the ten largest hold roughly 5.1%. The sample was peripheral blood. Receptor source: a woman in her 70s with COVID-19, enrolled during active disease.

The rearrangement uses TRBV7-9 and TRBJ1-2; TRBD1 is a possible D gene (6 bases). The germline V and J ends were trimmed by 0 bases and 8 bases, with 16 bases remaining between them. This CDR3 contains 15 residues. Germline values: CDR1 SEHNR, CDR2 FQNEAQ (reference sequence). CDR3 sequence: CASSLALTGSEGYTF. The CDR3 DNA sequence: TGTGCCAGCAGCTTAGCGCTAACAGGGAGCGAGGGCTACACCTTC. Filled out from reference TRBV7-9 and TRBJ1-2, the complete variable domain reads DTGVSQNPRHKITKRGQNVTFRCDPISEHNRLYWYRQTLGQGPEFLTYFQNEAQLEKSRLLSDRFSAERPKGSFSTLEIQRTEQGDSAMYLCASSLALTGSEGYTFGSGTRLTVV.

The chain uses TRBV24-1 and TRBJ2-1, with a weak D call TRBD2 (6 bases). Germline V gene lookup returns CDR1 KGHDR and CDR2 SFDVKD. The V end was cut by 2 bases, the J end by 2 bases, with 12 bases between. This CDR3 region has 16 residues. The CDR3 protein is CATSDSRRGTYNEQFF. Here the CDR3 DNA reads TGTGCCACCAGTGATTCCCGGCGCGGGACCTACAATGAGCAGTTCTTC.

The gene calls are TRBV11-2 and TRBJ1-3, with TRBD1 matching 7 bases. Germline V CDR1 and CDR2: SGHAT, FQNNGV. With 11 bases clipped from V and 0 bases from J, the junction kept 16 bases outside the gene matches. This CDR3 has 17 amino acids. The CDR3: CASHGDSILSSGNTIYF. CDR3 bases: TGTGCCTCTCATGGGGACAGTATTCTTAGCTCTGGAAACACCATATATTTT.

The rearrangement links TRBV30 to TRBJ1-3; 12 bases map to TRBD1. CDR3 size: 18 residues. In germline, CDR1 is GTSNPN, CDR2 SVGIG (reference sequence). Losses at the gene ends were 2 bases for V and 4 bases for J; bases not matched to a gene: 12. CDR3 bases: TGTGCCTGGAGTTCCAAGAGGGGGACAGGGGGCTTCGGAAACACCATATATTTT. This sequence encodes CAWSSKRGTGGFGNTIYF.

The V and J genes are TRBV6-5 and TRBJ2-7; D might be TRBD1 (6 bases). Germline loops: CDR1 MNHEY, CDR2 SVGAGI. The CDR3 runs 14 residues. The ends were cut back, 2 bases at V and 2 bases at J, with 10 bases in the middle. This chain's CDR3 is CASSYRGGTYEQYF. CDR3 in DNA: TGTGCCAGCAGTTACAGAGGGGGAACCTACGAGCAGTACTTC.

V is TRBV5-6 and J is TRBJ1-1; D not certain. Looked up from germline, CDR1 is SGHDT and CDR2 is YYEEEE. The length of the CDR3 is 13 residues. V was cut by 4 bases and J by 6 bases, with 13 bases left in between. CDR3: CASSLYLRAEAFF. In DNA form, the CDR3 reads TGTGCCAGCAGCCTATATCTTCGGGCTGAAGCTTTCTTT.

CDR3 DNA sequence: TGTGCCAGCAGCTTAGGACAGAGCGTTTATGGCTACACCTTC. Its protein is CASSLGQSVYGYTF. The chain couples TRBV7-2 to TRBJ1-2; possible D gene TRBD1, 5 bases. Trimming cost V 1 base and J 5 bases, with 11 bases left between them. The CDR3 consists of 14 residues. From germline, CDR1 is SGHTA and CDR2 FQGNSA.

This clone was counted a single time. The V gene is TRBV15, the J gene TRBJ1-1; the D is unclear. The germline V and J ends were trimmed by 2 bases and 0 bases, with 13 bases remaining between them. CDR3 length: 16 amino acids. Germline V CDR1 and CDR2: LNHNV, YYDKDF (reference sequence). In nucleotides, the CDR3 is TGTGCCACCAGCAGATTCGACACCCTGATGAACACTGAAGCTTTCTTT. Protein sequence: CATSRFDTLMNTEAFF.

The J gene is TRBJ2-3, the V gene TRBV28; TRBD2 matches 8 bases. The ends lost 5 bases at V and 3 bases at J; junction bases unmatched: 4. Germline V CDR1 and CDR2: MDHEN, SYDVKM. CDR3 length: 14 amino acids. CDR3 amino acids: CASSQSGRTDTQYF. In nucleotides, the CDR3 is TGTGCCAGCAGTCAGAGCGGGAGAACAGATACGCAGTATTTT.

This rearrangement joins TRBV29-1 to TRBJ2-5; D is unclear. The CDR3 loop spans 12 amino acids. The ends were cut back, 0 bases at V and 2 bases at J, with 4 bases in the middle. Germline V gives CDR1 SQVTM, CDR2 ANQGSEA. The CDR3 DNA sequence: TGCAGCGTTGAAGACCCACAAGAGACCCAGTACTTC. This gives the protein CSVEDPQETQYF. Filled out from reference TRBV29-1 and TRBJ2-5, the complete variable domain reads SAVISQKPSRDICQRGTSLTIQCQVDSQVTMMFWYRQQPGQSLTLIATANQGSEATYESGFVIDKFPISRPNLTFSTLTVSNMSPEDSSIYLCSVEDPQETQYFGPGTRLLVL.

V usage is TRBV5-1 and J usage is TRBJ2-2; 8 positions agree with TRBD2. CDR3 length: 16 amino acids. Germline loops: CDR1 SGHRS, CDR2 YFSETQ. Unmatched junction bases numbered 6, after V lost 1 base and J lost 4 bases. For the CDR3, the DNA is TGCGCCAGCAGCTTGAGCCAGCGGGAGATCACCGGGGAGCTGTTTTTT. It specifies CASSLSQREITGELFF. Drawing the rest from reference TRBV5-1 and TRBJ2-2, the complete variable domain is KAGVTQTPRYLIKTRGQQVTLSCSPISGHRSVSWYQQTPGQGLQFLFEYFSETQRNKGNFPGRFSGRQFSNSRSEMNVSTLELGDSALYLCASSLSQREITGELFFGEGSRLTVL.

This clone was seen once. V usage is TRBV19 and J usage is TRBJ1-2, with D possibly matching TRBD1 (5 bases). The CDR3 extends over 14 amino acids. The V gene lost 3 bases and the J gene lost 3 bases, with 11 bases spanning the gap. Germline CDR1 LNHDA, CDR2 SQIVND (reference sequence). CDR3 sequence: CASSILGGDYGYTF. DNA of the CDR3: TGTGCCAGTAGTATCTTGGGGGGTGACTATGGCTACACCTTC.

The chain employs TRBV7-9 and TRBJ1-2; D is ambiguous. V gave up 1 base and J gave up 8 bases, with 8 bases separating them. The CDR3 is 12 amino acids. The germline V gene has CDR1 SEHNR and CDR2 FQNEAQ (reference sequence). The CDR3: CASSLGDSGYTF. The CDR3 DNA reads TGTGCCAGCAGCTTAGGTGACTCAGGCTACACCTTC.

The V gene is TRBV5-1, the J gene TRBJ1-1; D possibly corresponds to TRBD1 (6 bases). CDR1 and CDR2 (germline): SGHRS, YFSETQ. The ends were cut back, 1 base at V and 11 bases at J, with 15 bases in the middle. This CDR3 is built from 13 residues. Written as DNA, the CDR3 is TGCGCCAGCAGCTTGAAAGGAGCAGGGGAGGCTTTCTTT. This sequence encodes CASSLKGAGEAFF. Together with reference TRBV5-1 and TRBJ1-1, the CDR3 gives the full variable domain: KAGVTQTPRYLIKTRGQQVTLSCSPISGHRSVSWYQQTPGQGLQFLFEYFSETQRNKGNFPGRFSGRQFSNSRSEMNVSTLELGDSALYLCASSLKGAGEAFFGQGTRLTVV.

This clone was detected once. V usage is TRBV5-1 and J usage is TRBJ1-6; D possibly corresponds to TRBD1 (6 bases). The CDR3 covers 14 residues. Trimming stripped 2 bases from V and 7 bases from J, with 10 bases between. The germline V gene has CDR1 SGHRS and CDR2 YFSETQ. CDR3 sequence reads: CASSLGGGNSPLHF. CDR3 nucleotides: TGCGCCAGCAGCTTAGGGGGGGGCAATTCACCCCTCCACTTT.

The chain joins TRBV7-9 to TRBJ2-6; TRBD1 is a possible D gene (6 bases). The CDR3 consists of 16 residues. V was cut by 0 bases and J by 0 bases, with 6 bases left in between. Germline V gene lookup returns CDR1 SEHNR and CDR2 FQNEAQ (reference sequence). In DNA form, the CDR3 reads TGTGCCAGCAGCTTAGCAGGGGGCTCTGGGGCCAACGTCCTGACTTTC. It yields the protein CASSLAGGSGANVLTF.

This chain connects TRBV25-1 to TRBJ1-4; D remains unclear. This CDR3 is built from 15 residues. V lost 6 bases and J lost 4, with 15 bases in between. Germline CDR1 is MGHDK and CDR2 is SYGVNS. The CDR3 reads CASSASWRDNEKLFF. The CDR3, as DNA: TGTGCCAGCAGCGCGAGTTGGAGGGATAATGAAAAACTGTTTTTT.

The gene calls are TRBV30 and TRBJ1-3, with D uncertain. V was trimmed by 2 bases and J by 3 bases, leaving 8 bases between them. CDR1 is GTSNPN and CDR2 is SVGIG in the germline V gene (reference sequence). The length of the CDR3 is 13 residues. The CDR3 coding sequence is TGTGCCTGGAGTCCTCTAGGTGGAAACACCATATATTTT. Translated, it gives CAWSPLGGNTIYF.

The gene calls are TRBV2 and TRBJ1-1, with unresolved D. CDR1 and CDR2 from the germline V gene are SNHLY and FYNNEI. Trimming took 7 bases from V and 6 from J, leaving 12 bases between them. The CDR3 spans 12 residues. CDR3 protein: CASMLTGAEAFF. CDR3 in DNA: TGTGCCAGCATGTTGACCGGGGCTGAAGCTTTCTTT.

The chain joins TRBV2 to TRBJ2-1, with 11 bases lining up with TRBD2. This CDR3 has 14 residues. Per germline, CDR1 SNHLY and CDR2 FYNNEI. V gave up 11 bases and J gave up 4 bases; unmatched junction bases: 7. The CDR3 DNA follows: TGTGCCTGTAAGACTAGCGGGGTTTACAATGAGCAGTTCTTC. Amino acid sequence: CACKTSGVYNEQFF.

Written as DNA, the CDR3 is TGTGCCGGAGCGCTTGGAAACACCATATATTTT. The encoded protein is CAGALGNTIYF. This sequence joins TRBV28 and TRBJ1-3; D gene unclear. This CDR3 is built from 11 residues. From germline, CDR1 is MDHEN and CDR2 SYDVKM. Trimming took 11 bases from V and 3 from J, leaving 8 bases between them.

The sample holds one count of this clone. V is TRBV19 and J is TRBJ2-7; 11 bases agree with TRBD2. CDR1 is LNHDA and CDR2 is SQIVND in the germline V gene (reference sequence). J gave up 2 bases and V 4 bases, and 10 bases lay outside the gene matches. The CDR3 loop spans 17 amino acids. The DNA for the CDR3 is TGTGCCAGTAGTAATACTAGCGGGAGACGTACTCCCTACGAGCAGTACTTC. It specifies CASSNTSGRRTPYEQYF.

This rearrangement joins TRBV28 to TRBJ2-3, with D tentatively TRBD2 (6 bases). The V gene's germline CDR1 is MDHEN and CDR2 SYDVKM. The CDR3 consists of 17 residues. V was trimmed by 5 bases and J by 3 bases, leaving 21 bases between them. The CDR3 coding sequence is TGTGCCAGCAGTCCAACTCTTAGCGGAACGTCGACAGATACGCAGTATTTT. Encoded protein: CASSPTLSGTSTDTQYF.

The genes are TRBV28 and TRBJ2-7; a weak D match, TRBD2 (6 bases). The length of the CDR3 is 13 residues. Trimming left V 8 bases short and J 1 base short, with 12 bases between. Germline V CDR1 and CDR2: MDHEN, SYDVKM. CDR3 sequence reads: CASGGGASYEQYF. For the CDR3, the DNA is TGTGCCAGCGGGGGAGGAGCTTCCTACGAGCAGTACTTC.

This chain connects TRBV18 to TRBJ1-2; maybe TRBD1 (6 bases). CDR3 length: 15 amino acids. Germline CDR1 is KGHSH and CDR2 is LQKENI. Trimming pared 2 bases from V and 4 bases from J, leaving 14 bases between. CDR3 sequence (DNA): TGTGCCAGCTCACCAGCAGAGGGGGGGTTCTATGGCTACACCTTC. Translation gives CASSPAEGGFYGYTF.

The gene calls are TRBV11-2 and TRBJ2-6; D is possibly TRBD1 (5 bases). V dropped 3 bases and J dropped 2 bases, with 5 bases sitting between them. In germline, CDR1 is SGHAT, CDR2 FQNNGV. The CDR3 totals 14 residues. CDR3 residues: CASSLTAGANVLTF. CDR3 DNA sequence: TGTGCCAGCAGCTTGACAGCTGGGGCCAACGTCCTGACTTTC.

This chain joins TRBV6-1 and TRBJ1-3; 9 nucleotides agree with TRBD1. The V gene end was trimmed by 2 bases and the J gene end by 4 bases; junction bases not matched to a gene: 6. Germline V gene sequence: CDR1 MNHNS, CDR2 SASEGT. The CDR3 is 16 residues long. CDR3 sequence: CASSERPGQGGNTIYF. CDR3 bases: TGTGCCAGCAGTGAACGACCGGGACAGGGAGGAAACACCATATATTTT.

The V call is TRBV27, the J call TRBJ1-6; a possible D gene is TRBD1 (6 bases). The CDR3 loop spans 15 amino acids. Germline V gene data show CDR1 as MNHEY and CDR2 as SMNVEV (reference sequence). V was cut by 6 bases and J by 4 bases, with 13 bases left in between. Written as DNA, the CDR3 is TGTGCCAGCAGGCAGACAGGAGGTTATAATTCACCCCTCCACTTT. Protein: CASRQTGGYNSPLHF.

The chain combines TRBV7-3 with TRBJ1-1; D uncertain. The length of the CDR3 is 12 residues. Germline V gene sequence: CDR1 SGHTA, CDR2 FQGTGA. Trimming took 5 bases from V and 10 from J, leaving 14 bases between them. The CDR3, as DNA: TGTGCCAGCAGCCCCGGCGGGGATGTAGCTTTCTTT. The encoded protein is CASSPGGDVAFF.

This clone appeared a few times. V is TRBV18 and J is TRBJ2-5; D possibly corresponds to TRBD2 (5 bases). CDR1 and CDR2 (germline): KGHSH, LQKENI. The CDR3 covers 14 residues. V lost 4 bases, J lost 2 bases, and 11 bases lay in between. CDR3 loop: CASSLVGSQETQYF. In DNA, the CDR3 is TGTGCCAGCTCACTTGTGGGGAGTCAAGAGACCCAGTACTTC. Together with reference TRBV18 and TRBJ2-5, the CDR3 gives the full variable domain: NAGVMQNPRHLVRRRGQEARLRCSPMKGHSHVYWYRQLPEEGLKFMVYLQKENIIDESGMPKERFSAEFPKEGPSILRIQQVVRGDSAAYFCASSLVGSQETQYFGPGTRLLVL.